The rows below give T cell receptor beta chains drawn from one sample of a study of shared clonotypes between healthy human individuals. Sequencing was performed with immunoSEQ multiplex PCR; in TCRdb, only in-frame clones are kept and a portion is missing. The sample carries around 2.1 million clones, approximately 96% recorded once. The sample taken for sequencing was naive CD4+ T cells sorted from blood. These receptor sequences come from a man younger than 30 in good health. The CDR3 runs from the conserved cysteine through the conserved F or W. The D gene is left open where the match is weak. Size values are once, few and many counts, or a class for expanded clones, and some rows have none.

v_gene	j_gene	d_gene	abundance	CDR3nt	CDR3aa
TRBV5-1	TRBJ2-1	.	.	TGCGCCAGCAGCTTTTCACTAGCAATCAATGAGCAGTTCTTC	CASSFSLAINEQFF
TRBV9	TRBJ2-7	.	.	TGTGCCAGCAGCGTAGGCACAGGCATGGGGGAGCAGTACTTC	CASSVGTGMGEQYF
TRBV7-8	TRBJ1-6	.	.	TGTGCCAGCAGAACGGGTGGGCATGGGAATTCACCCCTCCACTTT	CASRTGGHGNSPLHF
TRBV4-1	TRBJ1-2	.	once	TGCGCCAGCAGCCAACTTCAGGGGCGCCATGGCTACACCTTC	CASSQLQGRHGYTF
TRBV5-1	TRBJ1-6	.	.	TGCGCCAGCAGCGAACGGACGGATAATAATTCACCCCTCCACTTT	CASSERTDNNSPLHF
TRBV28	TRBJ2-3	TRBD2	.	TGTGCCAGCAGCAACGGGGGGGCCTCCGATACGCAGTATTTT	CASSNGGASDTQYF
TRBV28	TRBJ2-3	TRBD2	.	TGTGCCAGCAGTTTCGGGCGGGGGGGCCCGAATGAGGGTACGCAGTATTTT	CASSFGRGGPNEGTQYF
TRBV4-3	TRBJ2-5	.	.	TGCGCCAGCAGCCAAGACAAAGCGATACAGACCCAGTACTTC	CASSQDKAIQTQYF
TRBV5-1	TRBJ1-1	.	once	TGCGCCAGCAGCACAGGGACGGGGACTGAAGCTTTCTTT	CASSTGTGTEAFF
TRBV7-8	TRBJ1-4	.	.	TGTGCCAGCAGCAAAATGGACGGGGGGATTGAAAAACTGTTTTTT	CASSKMDGGIEKLFF